This T cell receptor beta chain was obtained from a study of HIV-infected children after antiretroviral therapy interruption. Study-level information: Most participating children were previously exposed to EBV and CMV. Weeks 0, 12, interruption end (24 or 48), and about 3 years post-study gave interruption-arm samples.

Unique molecular identifiers were included in an RNA-based 3' RACE TCR library. A single record per CDR3 protein comes from TCRdb applying MiXCR to the 3' RACE reads. The sample comprises about 15,000 distinct CDR3 sequences, 3.4% of which are singletons, and 34% rests with the top ten. Treatment specified: PENTA 11 planned treatment interruption arm or continuous ART arm. Per germline, CDR1 SNHLY and CDR2 FYNNEI. V was clipped by 6 bases and J by 5 bases; unmatched bases: 7. The CDR3 is 14 amino acids. This clonotype was picked up many times. This receptor was taken from a pool of human donors with HIV. Specimen: CD45RO+ CD8+ T cells from PBMCs, pooled from several time points, collected from a donor given antiretroviral therapy, either interrupted or continuous. Subset noted: memory CD8+ CD45RO+ CD45RA- T cells. V usage is TRBV2 and J usage is TRBJ1-2, with 9 bases lining up with TRBD1. The CDR3 nucleotides are TGTGCCAGCAGCGGGAGGGACAGGGCATATGGCTACACCTTC. Its protein product is CASSGRDRAYGYTF.